The 25 T cell receptor beta chains below were found in one sample sequenced in a study of cytomegalovirus exposure and HLA in healthy donors. The PCR ran on 60 Vbeta and 13 Jbeta primers. Repertoires were generated with immunoSEQ multiplex PCR, while TCRdb's copy carries only in-frame clones and drops some. Of roughly 120,000 clones detected, more than 65% appear once; the ten largest clones hold less than 15%. Sequenced material: PBMCs. These TCRs come from a woman aged 55-69 years in good health and CMV-seropositive.

This clone turned up a few times. The rearrangement joins TRBV5-4 to TRBJ2-7; 9 bases are a match to TRBD1. The CDR3 is 15 amino acids. Germline trimming cut 3 bases from V and 0 bases from J; bases unmatched to any gene: 4. Per germline, CDR1 SGHNT and CDR2 YYREEE (reference sequence). The CDR3 loop reads CASSWGTGSSYEQYF. CDR3 in DNA: TGTGCCAGCAGCTGGGGGACAGGGAGCTCCTACGAGCAGTACTTC.

In this sample, this clone turned up a few times. The chain links TRBV19 to TRBJ2-1; 12 bases line up with TRBD2. The CDR3 runs 14 residues. The J segment lost 9 bases and the V segment lost 5 bases, leaving 5 bases of the junction unmatched. The germline V gene encodes CDR1 LNHDA and CDR2 SQIVND (reference sequence). This CDR3 reads CASSVLAGGGEQFF. The DNA of the CDR3 is TGTGCCAGTAGTGTACTAGCGGGAGGTGGTGAGCAGTTCTTC.

The gene calls are TRBV18 and TRBJ2-5, with D perhaps TRBD1 (5 bases). Germline CDR1 reads KGHSH; CDR2 reads LQKENI. The CDR3 runs 14 residues. Trimming left V 0 bases short and J 2 bases short, with 7 bases between. The DNA for the CDR3 is TGTGCCAGCTCACCACCCGACAGACAAGAGACCCAGTACTTC. It translates to CASSPPDRQETQYF.

CDR3: CASSLYMNTEAFF. In DNA, the CDR3 is TGTGCCAGCAGCTTATATATGAACACTGAAGCTTTCTTT. The J gene is TRBJ1-1, the V gene TRBV7-9; D is uncertain. This CDR3 region has 13 residues. In germline, CDR1 is SEHNR, CDR2 FQNEAQ (reference sequence). V shed 2 bases and J shed 0 bases, with 4 bases lying between them.

The chain uses TRBV4-2 and TRBJ2-7, with 10 bases that match TRBD1. After removal of 4 bases from V and 2 bases from J, the junction contained 5 bases not matched to a gene. The germline V gene encodes CDR1 LGHNA and CDR2 YNFKEQ. CDR3 length: 15 residues. This chain's CDR3 is CASSPGTGVPYEQYF. CDR3 in DNA: TGTGCCAGCAGCCCCGGGACAGGGGTTCCCTACGAGCAGTACTTC.

The gene calls are TRBV4-3 and TRBJ2-7; perhaps TRBD2 as D (5 bases). Trimming took 0 bases from V and 0 from J, leaving 9 bases between them. There are 15 residues in the CDR3. The V gene's germline CDR1 is LGHNA and CDR2 YSLEER. CDR3 sequence (DNA): TGCGCCAGCAGCCAAGAGAGTACTAGCTCCTACGAGCAGTACTTC. Its protein is CASSQESTSSYEQYF.

V is TRBV21-1 and J is TRBJ2-7; TRBD2, the D gene given by the table, was not confirmed from the DNA. TRBV21-1 is flagged as a pseudogene. The CDR3 runs to 18 residues. The CDR3 loop is CASSKARFPREGSYEQYF. The CDR3 DNA sequence: TGTGCCAGCAGCAAAGCGCGGTTTCCACGGGAGGGATCTTACGAGCAGTACTTC.

V is TRBV19 and J is TRBJ2-3; 9 bases fit TRBD2. Losses at the gene ends were 5 bases for V and 5 bases for J; bases not matched to a gene: 5. Germline V gene data show CDR1 as LNHDA and CDR2 as SQIVND (reference sequence). The length of the CDR3 is 14 residues. The CDR3 DNA sequence: TGTGCCAGTAGTCCGCGGGGGGGCGGAGATACGCAGTATTTT. Translation gives CASSPRGGGDTQYF.

The CDR3 sequence: CASSSQGATNYGYTF. CDR3 nucleotides: TGTGCCAGCAGCTCACAGGGGGCGACTAACTATGGCTACACCTTC. This chain joins TRBV7-2 and TRBJ1-2; TRBD1 matches at 9 bases. This CDR3 comprises 15 residues. CDR1 and CDR2 (germline): SGHTA, FQGNSA. V lost 4 bases and J lost 0; bases outside the gene matches: 3.

Worth noting for this clone: At one of its ends the junction is not consistent with the germline gene, which may arise from a read error. The rearrangement uses TRBV7-9 and TRBJ2-7; 12 bases agree with TRBD2. The germline V gene encodes CDR1 SEHNR and CDR2 FQNEAQ (reference sequence). The CDR3 loop spans 14 amino acids. In DNA, the CDR3 is TGTTCCAGCAGCTTAGGACTAGCGGGGATCGAGCAGTACTTC. This encodes CSSSLGLAGIEQYF.

The rearrangement uses TRBV7-2 and TRBJ1-2, with TRBD1 identical over 8 bases. Germline V lookup: CDR1 SGHTA, CDR2 FQGNSA. The V gene end was trimmed by 3 bases and the J gene end by 8 bases; junction bases not matched to a gene: 5. CDR3 size: 13 residues. CDR3 bases: TGTGCCAGCAGCTTGGACAGGGTCTCAGGCTACACCTTC. It encodes CASSLDRVSGYTF.

The chain has TRBV13 and TRBJ2-5; 14 positions match TRBD2. From germline, CDR1 is PRHDT and CDR2 FYEKMQ (reference sequence). The CDR3 runs 14 residues. Germline trimming cut 5 bases from V and 11 bases from J; bases unmatched to any gene: 7. CDR3 region: CASSGETSGGVQYF. For the CDR3, the DNA is TGTGCCAGCAGCGGAGAGACTAGCGGGGGGGTGCAGTACTTC.

This chain joins TRBV9 and TRBJ2-2; the D gene is possibly TRBD2 (6 bases). Trimming removed 3 bases from V and 8 bases from J, with 20 bases in between. The CDR3 length is 16 residues. Germline loops: CDR1 SGDLS, CDR2 YYNGEE. CDR3 residues: CASSGGGGQGKGELFF. CDR3 in DNA: TGTGCCAGCAGCGGGGGAGGAGGGCAGGGAAAGGGGGAGCTGTTTTTT.

This chain links TRBV5-1 with TRBJ2-7; 9 nucleotides agree with TRBD1. CDR3 length: 15 amino acids. CDR1 and CDR2 (germline): SGHRS, YFSETQ. The J segment lost 6 bases and the V segment lost 0 bases, leaving 7 bases of the junction unmatched. The CDR3 sequence: CASSLALRDRAEQYF. CDR3 DNA: TGCGCCAGCAGCTTGGCCCTCCGGGACAGGGCCGAGCAGTACTTC.

In nucleotides, the CDR3 is TGTGCCAGCAGCCTCATGAGGGCTGAGCAGTTCTTC. It translates to CASSLMRAEQFF. V usage is TRBV7-2 and J usage is TRBJ2-1, with D maybe TRBD2 (5 bases). The V and J ends lost 5 bases and 9 bases respectively, with 11 bases between them. The CDR3 spans 12 residues. CDR1 and CDR2 (germline): SGHTA, FQGNSA.

This sequence joins TRBV29-1 and TRBJ2-5; tentative D call: TRBD1 (5 bases). This CDR3 is built from 12 residues. The germline V gene has CDR1 SQVTM and CDR2 ANQGSEA. The V gene lost 4 bases and the J gene lost 4 bases, with 10 bases spanning the gap. The CDR3 DNA follows: TGCAGCGTTGTAGGGGCTGGAGAGACCCAGTACTTC. It is translated as CSVVGAGETQYF. The full variable domain, in which reference TRBV29-1 and TRBJ2-5 provide the parts outside the CDR3, is SAVISQKPSRDICQRGTSLTIQCQVDSQVTMMFWYRQQPGQSLTLIATANQGSEATYESGFVIDKFPISRPNLTFSTLTVSNMSPEDSSIYLCSVVGAGETQYFGPGTRLLVL.

V and J are TRBV29-1 and TRBJ2-3; TRBD2 might be the D (6 bases). V was cut by 7 bases and J by 0 bases, with 20 bases left in between. Germline CDR1 is SQVTM and CDR2 is ANQGSEA. There are 16 residues in the CDR3. The CDR3 sequence is CSAKRGRGASTDTQYF. The CDR3 bases are TGCAGCGCTAAGAGAGGGCGGGGCGCAAGCACAGATACGCAGTATTTT.

The rearrangement uses TRBV7-9 and TRBJ2-1, with TRBD2 as a possible D gene (6 bases). The CDR3 runs 17 residues. V was trimmed by 5 bases and J by 0 bases, leaving 17 bases between them. Germline V gives CDR1 SEHNR, CDR2 FQNEAQ (reference sequence). The CDR3 DNA follows: TGTGCCAGCAGCCCTCAATTAGCGGCGAGCTCCTACAATGAGCAGTTCTTC. Protein sequence: CASSPQLAASSYNEQFF.

Remarks on this clone: The sample contains more than one DNA sequence encoding this CDR3. The V gene is TRBV30, the J gene TRBJ1-3; 9 positions agree with TRBD1. With V trimmed by 5 bases and J by 0 bases, 2 bases remained unmatched. The length of the CDR3 is 14 residues. Germline-derived CDR1 and CDR2 are GTSNPN and SVGIG (reference sequence). CDR3 in amino acids: CAWGTGSSGNTIYF. CDR3 nucleotides: TGTGCCTGGGGGACAGGGAGCTCTGGAAACACCATATATTTT.

V usage is TRBV25-1 and J usage is TRBJ1-4, with 10 bases matching TRBD1. Germline assignment: CDR1 MGHDK and CDR2 SYGVNS. Germline trimming cut 3 bases from V and 6 bases from J; bases unmatched to any gene: 7. This CDR3 has 16 residues. For the CDR3, the DNA is TGTGCCAGCAGTGACGAAACCGGGACAGGGGATGAAAAACTGTTTTTT. Protein: CASSDETGTGDEKLFF.

V is TRBV5-1 and J is TRBJ1-1; 7 positions match TRBD1. CDR1 is SGHRS, CDR2 YFSETQ, per germline. The CDR3 has 13 residues. With 5 bases clipped from V and 4 bases from J, the junction kept 5 bases outside the gene matches. In DNA form, the CDR3 reads TGCGCCAGCAGAGAGACAGGGATCACTGAAGCTTTCTTT. Translated, it gives CASRETGITEAFF.

V and J are TRBV9 and TRBJ2-1; 7 nucleotides agree with TRBD1. Trimming at V came to 0 bases and at J to 10 bases, leaving 13 bases not matched to a gene. Germline V gene sequence: CDR1 SGDLS, CDR2 YYNGEE. The CDR3 has 16 amino acids. CDR3 protein: CASSVGPIQGGREQFF. The CDR3 nucleotides are TGTGCCAGCAGCGTAGGCCCCATACAAGGGGGCCGAGAGCAGTTCTTC.

The chain employs TRBV14 and TRBJ1-2; possible D gene TRBD1, 6 bases. CDR3 size: 14 residues. Trimming left V 4 bases short and J 0 bases short, with 9 bases between. Germline V gives CDR1 SGHDN, CDR2 FVKESK. In DNA form, the CDR3 reads TGTGCCAGCAGCCCATGGACAGCTAACTATGGCTACACCTTC. This translates into CASSPWTANYGYTF.

The chain employs TRBV6-6 and TRBJ2-7; the match to TRBD2 covers 10 bases. The V gene's germline CDR1 is MNHNY and CDR2 SVGAGI (reference sequence). V gave up 5 bases and J gave up 5 bases; unmatched junction bases: 6. The CDR3 is 14 amino acids. CDR3 DNA: TGTGCCAGCAGTAACAGCGGGAGGGTCCACGAGCAGTACTTC. Protein product: CASSNSGRVHEQYF.

The V and J genes are TRBV28 and TRBJ1-2; 9 bases are a match to TRBD1. The junction had 6 bases not matched to a gene; V was cut back by 5 bases and J by 5 bases. This CDR3 has 14 amino acids. Germline assignment: CDR1 MDHEN and CDR2 SYDVKM. The CDR3 nucleotides read TGTGCCAGCAGTCCGGACAGGGGAGGGTATGGCTACACCTTC. Residues: CASSPDRGGYGYTF.